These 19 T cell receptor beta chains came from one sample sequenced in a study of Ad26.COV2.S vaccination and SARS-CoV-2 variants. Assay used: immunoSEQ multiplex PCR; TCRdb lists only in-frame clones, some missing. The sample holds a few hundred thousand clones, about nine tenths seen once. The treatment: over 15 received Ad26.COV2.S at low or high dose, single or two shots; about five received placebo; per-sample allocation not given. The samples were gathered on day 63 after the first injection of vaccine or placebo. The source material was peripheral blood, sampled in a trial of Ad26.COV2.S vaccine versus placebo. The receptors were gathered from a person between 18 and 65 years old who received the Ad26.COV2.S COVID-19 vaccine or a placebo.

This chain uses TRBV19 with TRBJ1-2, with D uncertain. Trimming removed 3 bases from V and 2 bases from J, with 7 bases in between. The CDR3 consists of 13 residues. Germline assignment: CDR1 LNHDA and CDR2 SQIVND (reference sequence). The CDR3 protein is CASSMIGNYGYTF. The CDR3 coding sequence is TGTGCCAGTAGTATGATTGGAAACTATGGCTACACCTTC.

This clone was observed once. CDR3 bases: TGCGCCAGCAGCCCCGCAGGCAACACCATCTATGGCTACACCTTC. Amino acid sequence: CASSPAGNTIYGYTF. The chain combines TRBV5-1 with TRBJ1-2; D remains unclear. The V gene's germline CDR1 is SGHRS and CDR2 YFSETQ. V gave up 4 bases and J gave up 4 bases, with 17 bases separating them. This CDR3 comprises 15 residues.

The chain's CDR3 is CASSQDPGFSTDTQYF. The CDR3 nucleotides are TGTGCCAGCAGCCAAGATCCTGGGTTTAGCACAGATACGCAGTATTTT. This rearrangement joins TRBV3-1 (or the pseudogene TRBV3-2) to TRBJ2-3; D gene ambiguous. CDR1 is LGHDT and CDR2 is YNNKEL in the germline V gene (reference sequence). The V end was cut by 0 bases, the J end by 0 bases, with 10 bases between. The CDR3 consists of 16 residues.

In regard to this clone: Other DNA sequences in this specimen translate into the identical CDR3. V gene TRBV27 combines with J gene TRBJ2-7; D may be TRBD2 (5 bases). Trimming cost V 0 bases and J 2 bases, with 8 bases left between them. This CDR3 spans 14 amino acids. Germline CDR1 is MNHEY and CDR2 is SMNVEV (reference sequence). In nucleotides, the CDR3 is TGTGCCAGCAGTTTATCTGGACTCCCCTACGAGCAGTACTTC. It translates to CASSLSGLPYEQYF.

CDR3 sequence: CASSSGLAGGPPAQTQYF. The DNA of the CDR3 is TGCGCCAGCAGCTCCGGACTAGCGGGGGGGCCGCCGGCGCAGACCCAGTACTTC. J is TRBJ2-5 and V is TRBV5-1; 15 nucleotides line up with TRBD2. There are 18 residues in the CDR3. Germline V gene lookup returns CDR1 SGHRS and CDR2 YFSETQ. Unmatched junction bases numbered 12, after V lost 3 bases and J lost 6 bases.

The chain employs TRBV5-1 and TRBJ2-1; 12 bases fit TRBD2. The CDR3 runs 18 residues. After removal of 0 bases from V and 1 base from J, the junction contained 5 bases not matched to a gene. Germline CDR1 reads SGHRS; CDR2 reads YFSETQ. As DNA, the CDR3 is TGCGCCAGCAGCTTGGCCCGAGGACTAGCGGGATCCTACAATGAGCAGTTCTTC. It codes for CASSLARGLAGSYNEQFF.

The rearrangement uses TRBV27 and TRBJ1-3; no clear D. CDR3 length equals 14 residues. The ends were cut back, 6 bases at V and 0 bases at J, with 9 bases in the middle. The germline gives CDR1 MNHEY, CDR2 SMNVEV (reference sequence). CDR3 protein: CASRPHLSGNTIYF. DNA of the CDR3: TGTGCCAGCAGACCCCATCTCTCTGGAAACACCATATATTTT.

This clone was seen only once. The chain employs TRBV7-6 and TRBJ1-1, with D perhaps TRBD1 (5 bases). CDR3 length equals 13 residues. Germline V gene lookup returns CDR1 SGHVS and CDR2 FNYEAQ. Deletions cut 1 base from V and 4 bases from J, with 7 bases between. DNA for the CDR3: TGTGCCAGCAGCTTAGAGGGGAGCACTGAAGCTTTCTTT. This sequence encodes CASSLEGSTEAFF.

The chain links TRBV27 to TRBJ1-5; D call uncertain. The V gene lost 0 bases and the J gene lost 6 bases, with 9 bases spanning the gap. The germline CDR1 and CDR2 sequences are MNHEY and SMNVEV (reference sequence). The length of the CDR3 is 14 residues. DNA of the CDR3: TGTGCCAGCAGTTTATCCCGAGGAAGTCAGCCCCAGCATTTT. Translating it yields CASSLSRGSQPQHF.

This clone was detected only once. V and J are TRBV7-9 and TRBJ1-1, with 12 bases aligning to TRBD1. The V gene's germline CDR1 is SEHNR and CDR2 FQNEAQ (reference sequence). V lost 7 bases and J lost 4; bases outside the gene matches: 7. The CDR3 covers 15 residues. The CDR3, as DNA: TGTGCCAGCATCGGGACAGGGGGCGCGAGCACTGAAGCTTTCTTT. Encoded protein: CASIGTGGASTEAFF.

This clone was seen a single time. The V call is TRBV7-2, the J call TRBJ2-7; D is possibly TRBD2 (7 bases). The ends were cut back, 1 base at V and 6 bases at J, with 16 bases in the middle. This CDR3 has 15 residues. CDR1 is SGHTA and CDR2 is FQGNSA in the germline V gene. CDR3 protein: CASSLEGGVGGEQYF. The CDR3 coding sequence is TGTGCCAGCAGCTTAGAAGGGGGGGTCGGAGGCGAGCAGTACTTC.

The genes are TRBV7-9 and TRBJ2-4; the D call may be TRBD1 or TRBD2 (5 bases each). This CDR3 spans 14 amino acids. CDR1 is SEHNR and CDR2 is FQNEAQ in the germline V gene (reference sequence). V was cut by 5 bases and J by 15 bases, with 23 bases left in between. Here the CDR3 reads CASSPAGDSARGYF. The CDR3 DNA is TGTGCCAGCAGCCCAGCCGGAGACAGCGCCCGGGGGTACTTC. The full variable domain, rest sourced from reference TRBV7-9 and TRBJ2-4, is DTGVSQNPRHKITKRGQNVTFRCDPISEHNRLYWYRQTLGQGPEFLTYFQNEAQLEKSRLLSDRFSAERPKGSFSTLEIQRTEQGDSAMYLCASSPAGDSARGYFGAGTRLSVL.

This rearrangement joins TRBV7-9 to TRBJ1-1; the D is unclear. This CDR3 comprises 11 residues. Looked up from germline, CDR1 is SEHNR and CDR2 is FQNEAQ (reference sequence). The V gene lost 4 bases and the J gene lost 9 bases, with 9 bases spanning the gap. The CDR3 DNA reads TGTGCCAGCAGCTCCTCCTCAAAAGCTTTCTTT. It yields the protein CASSSSSKAFF.

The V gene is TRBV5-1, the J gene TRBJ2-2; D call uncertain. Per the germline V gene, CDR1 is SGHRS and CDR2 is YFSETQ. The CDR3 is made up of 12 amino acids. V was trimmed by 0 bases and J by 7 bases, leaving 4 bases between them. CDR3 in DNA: TGCGCCAGCAGCTTGGAAGTCGGGGAGCTGTTTTTT. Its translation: CASSLEVGELFF. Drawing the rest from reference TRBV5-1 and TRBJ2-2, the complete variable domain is KAGVTQTPRYLIKTRGQQVTLSCSPISGHRSVSWYQQTPGQGLQFLFEYFSETQRNKGNFPGRFSGRQFSNSRSEMNVSTLELGDSALYLCASSLEVGELFFGEGSRLTVL.

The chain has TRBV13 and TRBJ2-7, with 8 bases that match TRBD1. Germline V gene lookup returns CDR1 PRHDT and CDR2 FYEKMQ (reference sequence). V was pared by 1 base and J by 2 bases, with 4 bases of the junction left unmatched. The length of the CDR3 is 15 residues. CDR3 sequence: CASSLDRDRTYEQYF. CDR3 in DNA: TGTGCCAGCAGCTTAGACAGGGACAGGACCTACGAGCAGTACTTC.

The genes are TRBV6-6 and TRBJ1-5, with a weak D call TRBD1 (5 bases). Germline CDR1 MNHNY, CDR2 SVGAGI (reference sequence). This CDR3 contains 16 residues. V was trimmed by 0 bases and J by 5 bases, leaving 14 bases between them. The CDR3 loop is CASSYSTNLGDQPQHF. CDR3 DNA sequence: TGTGCCAGCAGTTACTCGACCAACCTGGGGGATCAGCCCCAGCATTTT.

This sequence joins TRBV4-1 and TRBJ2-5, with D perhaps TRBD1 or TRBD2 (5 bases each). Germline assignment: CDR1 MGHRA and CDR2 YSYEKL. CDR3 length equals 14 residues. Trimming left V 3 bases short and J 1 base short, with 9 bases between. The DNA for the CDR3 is TGCGCCAGCAGCCAGAGGGACGCCCAAGAGACCCAGTACTTC. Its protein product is CASSQRDAQETQYF.

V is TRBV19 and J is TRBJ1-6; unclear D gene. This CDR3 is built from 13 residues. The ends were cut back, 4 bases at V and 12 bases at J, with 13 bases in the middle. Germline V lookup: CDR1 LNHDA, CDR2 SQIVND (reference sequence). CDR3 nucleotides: TGTGCCAGTAGTAGTTCTAGGGAAGGACCCCTCCACTTT. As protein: CASSSSREGPLHF.

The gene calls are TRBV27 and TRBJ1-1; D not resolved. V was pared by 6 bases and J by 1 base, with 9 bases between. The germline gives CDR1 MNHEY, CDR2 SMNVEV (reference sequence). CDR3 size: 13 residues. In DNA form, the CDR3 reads TGTGCCAGCAGCGAGGTAACGAACACTGAAGCTTTCTTT. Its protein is CASSEVTNTEAFF.